The next 17 T cell receptor beta chains were all read from a single sample in a study of T cell responses to AZD1222 COVID-19 vaccine. Sequencing used immunoSEQ multiplex PCR; TCRdb keeps in-frame clones, though not all of them. The repertoire holds 120,000 or so clones, with 87% as singletons. The specimen comprised peripheral blood, sampled on day 0 of AZD1222 vaccination. All receptors derive from an adult in good health.

V is TRBV14 and J is TRBJ2-6; possible D gene TRBD2, 6 bases. The CDR3 runs 16 residues. Germline lookup yields CDR1 SGHDN and CDR2 FVKESK. The V gene lost 4 bases and the J gene lost 2 bases, with 12 bases spanning the gap. CDR3: CASSPWRGTGANVLTF. The DNA for the CDR3 is TGTGCCAGCAGCCCGTGGAGGGGAACTGGGGCCAACGTCCTGACTTTC.

The J gene is TRBJ2-7, the V gene TRBV7-2; D uncertain. This CDR3 contains 15 residues. Germline values: CDR1 SGHTA, CDR2 FQGNSA. Trimming left V 4 bases short and J 2 bases short, with 15 bases between. This CDR3 reads CASSSLQTRTYEQYF. The CDR3 DNA reads as TGTGCCAGCAGCTCCTTACAGACACGAACCTACGAGCAGTACTTC. Filled out from reference TRBV7-2 and TRBJ2-7, the complete variable domain reads GAGVSQSPSNKVTEKGKDVELRCDPISGHTALYWYRQSLGQGLEFLIYFQGNSAPDKSGLPSDRFSAERTGGSVSTLTIQRTQQEDSAVYLCASSSLQTRTYEQYFGPGTRLTVT.

V usage is TRBV28 and J usage is TRBJ1-4; 11 bases agree with TRBD1. Germline V gives CDR1 MDHEN, CDR2 SYDVKM. CDR3 length equals 18 residues. J lost 0 bases, V lost 1 base, and 4 bases had no gene match. The CDR3 reads CASSLSQGQGATNEKLFF. CDR3 bases: TGTGCCAGCAGTTTATCCCAGGGACAGGGGGCAACTAATGAAAAACTGTTTTTT.

V usage is TRBV12-5 and J usage is TRBJ1-1, with D unresolved. The CDR3 loop spans 13 amino acids. The germline gives CDR1 LGHNT, CDR2 FRNRAP. V was trimmed by 5 bases and J by 5 bases, leaving 12 bases between them. The CDR3 region is CASGRGLGTEAFF. CDR3 DNA sequence: TGTGCTAGTGGTAGAGGGTTGGGGACTGAAGCTTTCTTT.

The sample holds a few counts of this clone. The chain recombines TRBV4-2 with TRBJ2-3; D ambiguous. Germline CDR1 LGHNA, CDR2 YNFKEQ. The CDR3 runs 15 residues. V lost 0 bases and J 2 bases, leaving 9 bases between the germline ends. CDR3 sequence reads: CASSQDRRLTDTQYF. The DNA for the CDR3 is TGTGCCAGCAGCCAAGACCGGCGCCTCACAGATACGCAGTATTTT.

The chain has TRBV6-2 or TRBV6-3 and TRBJ1-5; 7 bases line up with TRBD1. This CDR3 has 18 amino acids. The germline gives CDR1 MNHEY, CDR2 SVGEGT. V lost 2 bases and J lost 11; bases outside the gene matches: 21. CDR3 DNA sequence: TGTGCCAGCAGTTACACCCTGAAAATCGGGACAGCGGAGTCTTCCCAGCATTTT. Protein product: CASSYTLKIGTAESSQHF.

The count of this clone is one. The chain uses TRBV28 and TRBJ2-1, with D hard to call. The ends were cut back, 10 bases at V and 7 bases at J, with 8 bases in the middle. Germline values: CDR1 MDHEN, CDR2 SYDVKM. CDR3 length: 10 amino acids. The CDR3 bases are TGTGCCACCCTTGGGAATGAGCAGTTCTTC. Translating it yields CATLGNEQFF. The whole variable domain, remainder taken from reference TRBV28 and TRBJ2-1, is DVKVTQSSRYLVKRTGEKVFLECVQDMDHENMFWYRQDPGLGLRLIYFSYDVKMKEKGDIPEGYSVSREKKERFSLILESASTNQTSMYLCATLGNEQFFGPGTRLTVL.

The chain combines TRBV30 with TRBJ1-6; D gene unclear. Trimming pared 0 bases from V and 7 bases from J, leaving 13 bases between. From germline, CDR1 is GTSNPN and CDR2 SVGIG (reference sequence). This CDR3 has 15 amino acids. Here the CDR3 reads CAWSVEGPTNSPLHF. The CDR3 coding sequence is TGTGCCTGGAGTGTAGAGGGCCCAACCAATTCACCCCTCCACTTT. Combining the CDR3 with reference TRBV30 and TRBJ1-6 gives the whole variable domain SQTIHQWPATLVQPVGSPLSLECTVEGTSNPNLYWYRQAAGRGLQLLFYSVGIGQISSEVPQNLSASRPQDRQFILSSKKLLLSDSGFYLCAWSVEGPTNSPLHFGNGTRLTVT.

This chain links TRBV6-4 with TRBJ1-5; D unresolved. This CDR3 comprises 13 residues. Germline V gives CDR1 MRHNA, CDR2 SNTAGT. Trimming pared 3 bases from V and 5 bases from J, leaving 8 bases between. CDR3 sequence reads: CASSEREDQPQHF. For the CDR3, the DNA is TGTGCCAGCAGTGAGAGAGAGGATCAGCCCCAGCATTTT.

The chain is built from TRBV3-1 (or the pseudogene TRBV3-2) and TRBJ1-6, with TRBD1 matching over 11 bases. V was pared by 5 bases and J by 2 bases, with 2 bases of the junction left unmatched. Germline lookup yields CDR1 LGHDT and CDR2 YNNKEL (reference sequence). There are 16 residues in the CDR3. CDR3 DNA sequence: TGTGCCAGCAGCTGGGGACAGGGGGCCTATAATTCACCCCTCCACTTT. Protein: CASSWGQGAYNSPLHF.

This chain uses TRBV4-2 with TRBJ1-3; a possible D gene is TRBD1 (6 bases). The germline CDR1 and CDR2 sequences are LGHNA and YNFKEQ. The V gene lost 4 bases and the J gene lost 1 base, with 11 bases spanning the gap. This CDR3 has 15 amino acids. CDR3 DNA sequence: TGTGCCAGCAGCCCCAAACAGGGTTCTGGAAACACCATATATTTT. It translates to CASSPKQGSGNTIYF.

The V call is TRBV9, the J call TRBJ2-1, with a possible D match to TRBD2 (6 bases). CDR3 size: 15 residues. Germline V gives CDR1 SGDLS, CDR2 YYNGEE. The V gene lost 4 bases and the J gene lost 1 base, with 12 bases spanning the gap. CDR3 in DNA: TGTGCCAGCAGCTTCGGGACTTCTTCCTACAATGAGCAGTTCTTC. Its translation is CASSFGTSSYNEQFF. Using reference TRBV9 and TRBJ2-1 for the parts outside the CDR3, the full variable domain is DSGVTQTPKHLITATGQRVTLRCSPRSGDLSVYWYQQSLDQGLQFLIQYYNGEERAKGNILERFSAQQFPDLHSELNLSSLELGDSALYFCASSFGTSSYNEQFFGPGTRLTVL.

This sequence joins TRBV5-5 and TRBJ1-4; no reliable D call. V was pared by 4 bases and J by 0 bases, with 7 bases between. The CDR3 runs to 14 residues. CDR1 SGHKS and CDR2 YYEKEE come from the germline V gene (reference sequence). Written as DNA, the CDR3 is TGTGCCAGCAGCGGGCAGGCAACTAATGAAAAACTGTTTTTT. Residues: CASSGQATNEKLFF.

The chain has TRBV9 and TRBJ2-5; 10 nucleotides match TRBD2. V trimming: 0 bases; J trimming: 1 base; junction bases outside the gene matches: 6. The CDR3 runs 17 residues. The germline V gene encodes CDR1 SGDLS and CDR2 YYNGEE. CDR3 DNA sequence: TGTGCCAGCAGCGTAGGTGGGACTAGCGCCTCCCAAGAGACCCAGTACTTC. This encodes CASSVGGTSASQETQYF.

This clone has only one observation. The junction and the germline gene differ at one end; a read error may be behind it. The chain links TRBV7-7 to TRBJ2-5; 10 positions match TRBD1. This CDR3 has 15 amino acids. CDR1 and CDR2 from the germline V gene are SSHAT and FNYEAQ (reference sequence). CDR3 in amino acids: CASSPTGGSLETQYF. The CDR3 DNA sequence: TGTGCTAGCAGCCCGACAGGGGGCAGCTTAGAGACCCAGTACTTC.

This clone is termed medium-sized. In DNA, the CDR3 is TGTGCCAGCAGCCTGGATTCCCTTTCGGACGAGCAGTACTTC. As protein: CASSLDSLSDEQYF. This sequence joins TRBV28 and TRBJ2-7; D is uncertain. Trimming left V 6 bases short and J 5 bases short, with 17 bases between. The CDR3 length is 14 residues. Per the germline V gene, CDR1 is MDHEN and CDR2 is SYDVKM.

In this sample, this clone turned up a few times. V usage is TRBV28 and J usage is TRBJ1-5, with TRBD1 matching 9 bases. The trim removed 3 bases at V and 7 bases at J, leaving 10 bases unmatched. Germline CDR1 MDHEN, CDR2 SYDVKM. There are 16 residues in the CDR3. In DNA form, the CDR3 reads TGTGCCAGCAGTTTCCGGGACAGGGTAGTAGGGCAGCCCCAGCATTTT. Residues: CASSFRDRVVGQPQHF. Combining the CDR3 with reference TRBV28 and TRBJ1-5 gives the whole variable domain DVKVTQSSRYLVKRTGEKVFLECVQDMDHENMFWYRQDPGLGLRLIYFSYDVKMKEKGDIPEGYSVSREKKERFSLILESASTNQTSMYLCASSFRDRVVGQPQHFGDGTRLSIL.